This note documents a single T cell receptor beta chain sequence. This sample was included in a study of early stage breast cancer tumors. Measured with immunoSEQ multiplex PCR; TCRdb has only the in-frame clones, and not every one. The sample carries about 21,000 clones, 76% recorded once. Germline CDR1 is SEHNR and CDR2 is FQNEAQ (reference sequence). V gave up 2 bases and J gave up 5 bases, with 13 bases separating them. CDR3 length: 15 amino acids. Sample: blood. This TCR came from a person in their sixties with breast cancer. The V and J genes are TRBV7-9 and TRBJ2-1; tentative D call: TRBD2 (6 bases). The CDR3, as DNA: TGTGCCAGCAGCTTAATCCAGCGGGCGAACAATGAGCAGTTCTTC. It encodes CASSLIQRANNEQFF.